Following are 20 T cell receptor beta chains from one sample sequenced in a study of Graves' ophthalmopathy and Graves' hyperthyroidism. As the template, RNA transcripts were used to amplify TCR beta CDR3 regions. HTBI primers primed a first-round RT-PCR, and a second-round multiplex PCR followed. TCRdb re-derived calls from the multiplex PCR reads in MiXCR, one entry per CDR3 protein. Seen here are over a million distinct CDR3 sequences, 35% to 40% observed once, and the top ten hold over 8.5%. Source material: peripheral blood or thyroid tissue (not recorded which). These TCRs come from an adult man with Graves' hyperthyroidism.

The V call is TRBV7-2, the J call TRBJ1-2; the D is unclear. Germline CDR1 and CDR2: SGHTA and FQGNSA. The CDR3 covers 13 residues. V lost 6 bases and J lost 4, with 12 bases in between. Here the CDR3 reads CASRLSSSYGYTF. The CDR3 region has the DNA TGTGCCAGCAGACTAAGTAGCTCCTATGGCTACACCTTC.

On this clonotype itself: A read error may explain this, as a much larger clone is one base away. The V call is TRBV9, the J call TRBJ1-1, with a tentative D call TRBD1 (6 bases). In germline, CDR1 is SGDLS, CDR2 YYNGEE. This CDR3 comprises 14 residues. The CDR3 sequence is CASSQVSVGAKAFF. In DNA, the CDR3 is TGCGCCAGCAGCCAAGTATCCGTGGGGGCTAAAGCTTTCTTT.

V gene TRBV27 combines with J gene TRBJ1-2, with D possibly matching TRBD1 (5 bases). V was clipped by 8 bases and J by 0 bases, with 13 bases between them. CDR1 is MNHEY, CDR2 SMNVEV, per germline (reference sequence). The CDR3 extends over 14 amino acids. The CDR3 sequence: CASGGVPSNYGYTF. CDR3 bases: TGTGCCAGCGGGGGGGTACCTTCTAACTATGGCTACACCTTC.

The chain recombines TRBV11-2 with TRBJ2-5, with D perhaps being TRBD1 or TRBD2 (5 bases each). V lost 5 bases and J 4 bases, leaving 17 bases between the germline ends. The CDR3 runs to 15 residues. Per germline, CDR1 SGHAT and CDR2 FQNNGV. The CDR3 loop reads CASSPSQGRGETQYF. The DNA of the CDR3 is TGTGCCAGCAGCCCTAGTCAGGGACGCGGAGAGACCCAGTACTTC. Combining the CDR3 with reference TRBV11-2 and TRBJ2-5 gives the whole variable domain EAGVAQSPRYKIIEKRQSVAFWCNPISGHATLYWYQQILGQGPKLLIQFQNNGVVDDSQLPKDRFSAERLKGVDSTLKIQPAKLEDSAVYLCASSPSQGRGETQYFGPGTRLLVL.

V and J are TRBV3-1 and TRBJ2-5; maybe TRBD1 (6 bases). The CDR3 covers 15 residues. Between the trimmed V and J ends, which lost 0 bases and 4 bases, there was a span of 12 bases. The germline V gene has CDR1 LGHDT and CDR2 YNNKEL (reference sequence). This chain's CDR3 is CASSQDSGAGETQYF. The DNA for the CDR3 is TGTGCCAGCAGCCAAGATTCAGGGGCGGGAGAGACCCAGTACTTC.

This chain connects TRBV10-2 to TRBJ1-2; possibly TRBD1 for D (6 bases). The CDR3 runs 15 residues. The V end was cut by 3 bases, the J end by 2 bases, with 13 bases between. The germline gives CDR1 WSHSY, CDR2 SAAADI. CDR3 sequence: CASSDTDRLNYGYTF. DNA for the CDR3: TGCGCCAGCAGTGACACCGACAGGCTCAACTATGGCTACACCTTC.

This clonotype has only one observation. The chain recombines TRBV11-2 with TRBJ1-4, with 10 bases lining up with TRBD1. With 5 bases clipped from V and 6 bases from J, the junction kept 3 bases outside the gene matches. CDR1 is SGHAT and CDR2 is FQNNGV in the germline V gene. The CDR3 totals 14 residues. CDR3 protein: CASSTTGGDEKLFF. In nucleotides, the CDR3 is TGTGCCAGCAGCACGACAGGGGGCGATGAAAAACTGTTTTTT.

The table lists this clonotype with a few counts. The rearrangement links TRBV6-1 to TRBJ2-2; unclear D gene. V was shortened by 7 bases and J by 1 base, with 19 bases between the two germline ends. This CDR3 spans 17 amino acids. Germline lookup yields CDR1 MNHNS and CDR2 SASEGT. DNA for the CDR3: TGTGCCAGCATCGTCGTTGTGCAAGCGAAGAACACCGGGGAGCTGTTTTTT. This encodes CASIVVVQAKNTGELFF.

The CDR3 reads CASSRGGGSTDTQYF. The CDR3 region has the DNA TGTGCCAGCAGCCGGGGGGGAGGAAGCACAGATACGCAGTATTTT. This rearrangement joins TRBV7-9 to TRBJ2-3; TRBD2 matches at 8 bases. The V gene's germline CDR1 is SEHNR and CDR2 FQNEAQ (reference sequence). CDR3 size: 15 residues. V dropped 5 bases and J dropped 0; count of bases not matched to a gene: 4.

This clonotype was observed a few times. The CDR3, as DNA: TGTGCCACCCTCGAGGGGGGACAGGGCAATCAGCCCCAGCATTTT. This gives the protein CATLEGGQGNQPQHF. The chain carries TRBV15 and TRBJ1-5, with 8 positions matching TRBD1. There are 15 residues in the CDR3. The V and J ends lost 8 bases and 2 bases, in that order; junction bases with no gene match: 8. CDR1 and CDR2 (germline): LNHNV, YYDKDF (reference sequence).

This clonotype showed up just a few times. This rearrangement joins TRBV20-1 to TRBJ1-2; D unclear. The germline CDR1 and CDR2 sequences are DFQATT and SNEGSKA (reference sequence). There are 14 residues in the CDR3. The germline V and J ends were trimmed by 3 bases and 0 bases, with 11 bases remaining between them. The CDR3 DNA follows: TGCAGTGCTAGGCAGACGGCGACTAACTATGGCTACACCTTC. As protein: CSARQTATNYGYTF.

This clonotype came up many times. The chain links TRBV29-1 to TRBJ2-6; D is unresolved. The CDR3 is made up of 12 amino acids. Germline assignment: CDR1 SQVTM and CDR2 ANQGSEA. Trimming pared 4 bases from V and 2 bases from J, leaving 3 bases between. CDR3 bases: TGCAGCGTTGTGGCTGGGGCCAACGTCCTGACTTTC. Translation: CSVVAGANVLTF.

The DNA of the CDR3 is TGTGCCAGCAGCTCGAAGGGAGGTAACACTGAAGCTTTCTTT. Its translation is CASSSKGGNTEAFF. The J gene is TRBJ1-1, the V gene TRBV11-2; D is ambiguous. The CDR3 sequence is 14 residues long. In germline, CDR1 is SGHAT, CDR2 FQNNGV. Trimming took 4 bases from V and 2 from J, leaving 11 bases between them.

The sample holds many counts of this clonotype. The chain carries TRBV12-3 or TRBV12-4 and TRBJ2-7; D gene uncertain. The V and J ends lost 7 bases and 1 base respectively, with 8 bases between them. The CDR3 runs to 12 residues. CDR3: CASMAPSYEQYF. For the CDR3, the DNA is TGTGCCAGCATGGCACCTTCCTACGAGCAGTACTTC.

This clonotype has at least ten counts. This sequence joins TRBV6-5 and TRBJ2-6; D not certain. Germline V gene data show CDR1 as MNHEY and CDR2 as SVGAGI. The V end was cut by 6 bases, the J end by 3 bases, with 9 bases between. This CDR3 is 14 amino acids long. CDR3 loop: CASRLSGGANVLTF. In DNA, the CDR3 is TGTGCCAGCAGGTTGTCGGGTGGGGCCAACGTCCTGACTTTC.

The chain has TRBV29-1 and TRBJ2-7, with TRBD1 matching over 12 bases. With the DNA end fitting TRBJ2-1 better, the J assignment may be wrong. Germline V gene sequence: CDR1 SQVTM, CDR2 ANQGSEA. The CDR3 sequence is 15 residues long. CDR3 sequence: CSVVSGDRGPTEQFF. Written as DNA, the CDR3 is TGCAGCGTTGTATCCGGGGACAGGGGGCCAACTGAGCAGTTCTTC.

The chain joins TRBV9 to TRBJ2-5; TRBD1 aligns across 7 bases. The CDR3 has 15 amino acids. Germline-derived CDR1 and CDR2 are SGDLS and YYNGEE. V lost 0 bases to trimming and J lost 7 bases; unmatched junction nucleotides: 9. DNA of the CDR3: TGTGCCAGCAGCGTAGACCTAGGGGGCTCCAGGACCCAGTACTTC. Translated: CASSVDLGGSRTQYF.

Many counts were recorded for this clonotype. CDR3 DNA: TGCAGCGTTGACTTCCCGGACTCATCCTACGAGCAGTACTTC. Protein product: CSVDFPDSSYEQYF. This chain joins TRBV29-1 and TRBJ2-7; D may be TRBD2 (5 bases). V was clipped by 3 bases and J by 1 base, with 13 bases between them. There are 14 residues in the CDR3. The germline gives CDR1 SQVTM, CDR2 ANQGSEA.

A remark on this clonotype: A much larger clonotype is one base distant, so this may be a read error. V usage is TRBV7-3 and J usage is TRBJ1-1, with unresolved D. Germline values: CDR1 SGHTA, CDR2 FQGTGA. The CDR3 runs 16 residues. CDR3 sequence (DNA): TGTGCCAGCAGCATAAACGGACCTATTATGAACACTGAAGCTTCCTTT. As protein: CASSINGPIMNTEASF.

This clonotype occurred many times. This chain joins TRBV11-2 and TRBJ2-5; 8 nucleotides align to TRBD2. This CDR3 has 14 amino acids. With V trimmed by 6 bases and J by 1 base, 4 bases remained unmatched. In germline, CDR1 is SGHAT, CDR2 FQNNGV. DNA for the CDR3: TGTGCCAGCAGGCATCGGGGGGGCCAAGAGACCCAGTACTTC. Its translation is CASRHRGGQETQYF.